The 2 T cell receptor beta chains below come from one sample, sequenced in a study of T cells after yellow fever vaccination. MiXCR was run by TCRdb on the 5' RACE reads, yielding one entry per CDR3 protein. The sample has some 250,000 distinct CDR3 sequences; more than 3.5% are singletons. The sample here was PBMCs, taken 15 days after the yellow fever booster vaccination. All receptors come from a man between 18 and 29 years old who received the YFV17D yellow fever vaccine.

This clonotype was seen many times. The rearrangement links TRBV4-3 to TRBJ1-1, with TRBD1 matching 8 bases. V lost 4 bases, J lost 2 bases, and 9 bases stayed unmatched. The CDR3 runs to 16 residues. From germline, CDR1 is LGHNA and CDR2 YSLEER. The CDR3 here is CASSPGGRGRNTEAFF. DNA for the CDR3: TGCGCCAGCAGCCCTGGCGGCAGGGGGCGCAACACTGAAGCTTTCTTT.

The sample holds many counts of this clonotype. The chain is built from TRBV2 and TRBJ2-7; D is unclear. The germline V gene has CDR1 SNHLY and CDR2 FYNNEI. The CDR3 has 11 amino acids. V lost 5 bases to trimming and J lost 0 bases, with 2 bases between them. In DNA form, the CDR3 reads TGTGCCAGCAGTTACTCCTACGAGCAGTACGTC. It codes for CASSYSYEQYV.